The subject of this entry is one T cell receptor (beta chain). Antigen: not known. Time point given: week 35, safety follow-up. Each dose of the vaccine consisted of 300 ug of mutant IDH1 20-mer peptide, with topical imiquimod. This record comes from a study of a mutant IDH1 vaccine in newly diagnosed glioma. Across the whole study: In some groups vaccination began 4-6 weeks post-radiotherapy; others received it with temozolomide. Most patients had received both radiotherapy and temozolomide, the prior options being radiotherapy, temozolomide, or both. Regarding the study as a whole: Changes in top peripheral clonotypes did not appear linked to pseudoprogression.

Clones were sequenced by immunoSEQ multiplex PCR, and TCRdb holds only the in-frame ones, with some missing. The sample consists of about 69,000 clones, 70% to 90% of them appearing once. This CDR3 spans 14 amino acids. Germline V gene lookup returns CDR1 GTSNPN and CDR2 SVGIG (reference sequence). The V gene end was trimmed by 7 bases and the J gene end by 5 bases; junction bases not matched to a gene: 3. The V call is TRBV30, the J call TRBJ2-2, with TRBD2 identical over 14 bases. The source material was PBMCs, sampled from a glioma patient whose treatment included an IDH1 peptide vaccine. This TCR came from a man aged 25-45 years with glioma. CDR3 loop: CASGLAGGTGELFF. The CDR3 region has the DNA TGTGCCTCAGGACTAGCGGGGGGAACCGGGGAGCTGTTTTTT.